The clone carrying this T cell receptor beta chain was seen only a few times. Its cognate antigen is unknown. A single record per CDR3 protein comes from TCRdb applying MiXCR to the RT-PCR reads. Of about 780,000 distinct CDR3 sequences detected, about a fifth appear once; the ten largest clones hold approximately 11%. These data originate in a study of response to subunit inactivated influenza vaccine. General observations from the study: The authors suggested that every seasonal influenza vaccination recruits few new T cells.

Germline V gene sequence: CDR1 LGHDT, CDR2 YNNKEL (reference sequence). The CDR3 loop spans 11 amino acids. Trimming took 0 bases from V and 7 from J, leaving 3 bases between them. The genes are TRBV3-1 and TRBJ2-5; no definite D call. The receptor was isolated from a man in his forties or fifties who received an inactivated influenza vaccine. The source was PBMCs from blood, collected roughly 5 days after vaccination. CDR3 loop: CASSQDWTQYF. CDR3 coding DNA: TGTGCCAGCAGCCAAGACTGGACCCAGTACTTC.